This paragraph reports one T cell receptor (beta chain). Germline values: CDR1 MNHEY, CDR2 SVGAGI. V lost 6 bases and J 0 bases, leaving 15 bases between the germline ends. The CDR3 covers 15 residues. This sample stems from a study of blood T cell repertoires in COVID-19. Sequencing used immunoSEQ multiplex PCR; TCRdb keeps in-frame clones, though not all of them. The repertoire holds some 200,000 clones, with more than 65% as singletons. The genes are TRBV6-5 and TRBJ2-7; D not resolved. This TCR was recovered from a human donor with acute or convalescent COVID-19. The donor label of this sample is uncertain. Input material: peripheral blood. CDR3 nucleotide sequence: TGTGCCAGCAGACAATCAGAAGACTCCTCCTACGAGCAGTACTTC. Translation gives CASRQSEDSSYEQYF.